These T cell receptor beta chains were read from a single sample in a study of blood T cell repertoires in COVID-19. Profiled with immunoSEQ multiplex PCR; TCRdb holds only in-frame clones, not every one. The sample consists of hundreds of thousands of clones, roughly 87% of them appearing once. Sequenced: peripheral blood. The receptors here all came from a human donor in a cohort sampled during active COVID-19. Both conserved end residues are part of each CDR3. Each record gives: V gene, clone size, D gene, J gene, CDR3 length, CDR3 DNA, CDR3 protein. The D gene is left open where the match is weak. Size values are once, few and many counts, or a class for expanded clones, and some rows have none.

TRBV5-1	-	TRBD1	TRBJ1-2	15	TGCGCCAGCTCCCGAGGGGGGACAGGGGATCGTGGCTACACCTTC	CASSRGGTGDRGYTF
TRBV19	-	TRBD2	TRBJ2-7	15	TGTGCCAGTAGTAAGGTTGCGGGAGGGATATACGAGCAGTACTTC	CASSKVAGGIYEQYF
TRBV30	-	TRBD1	TRBJ2-7	15	TGTGCCGGAACCGCGGGACAGGGGACATTCTACGAGCAGTACTTC	CAGTAGQGTFYEQYF
TRBV6-5	-	-	TRBJ1-1	13	TGTGCCAGCTTCCGCGGGCCTAACACTGAAGCTTTCTTT	CASFRGPNTEAFF
TRBV12-5	once	-	TRBJ1-3	14	TGTGCTAGTGGTTTGGGTGGGCCTGGAAACACCATATATTTT	CASGLGGPGNTIYF
TRBV10-2	-	TRBD1	TRBJ2-2	15	TGCGCCAGCAGGAGGAGTGGGACAGGGCCCGGGGAGCTGTTTTTT	CASRRSGTGPGELFF
TRBV20-1	-	-	TRBJ2-7	11	TGCAGTGTTCCGATAGCGGTCGAGCAGTACTTC	CSVPIAVEQYF
TRBV19	-	-	TRBJ2-2	14	TGTGCCAGTAGTATGAGTGGAGGGGTCGGGGAGCTGTTTTTT	CASSMSGGVGELFF
TRBV28	-	TRBD1	TRBJ1-2	16	TGTGCCAGCAGTACCGGGACAGGGGAGAGTTTGGGGGGCTACACCTTC	CASSTGTGESLGGYTF
TRBV4-1	-	TRBD1	TRBJ1-5	16	TGCGCCAGCAGCAGAGGTTATGGGACAGATGATCAGCCCCAGCATTTT	CASSRGYGTDDQPQHF
TRBV5-4	-	-	TRBJ1-2	13	TGTGCCAGCAGCTTGGCCGGGAGCTATGGCTACACCTTC	CASSLAGSYGYTF
TRBV10-3	-	-	TRBJ2-5	12	TGTGCCATCAGTGAGACAGAAGAGACCCAGTACTTC	CAISETEETQYF
TRBV18	-	-	TRBJ2-2	18	TGTGCCAGCTCACTGTCAACGACCTCCCGGAGACCGACCGGGGAGCTGTTTTTT	CASSLSTTSRRPTGELFF
TRBV3-1/TRBV3-2	-	TRBD2	TRBJ2-1	15	TGTGCCAGCGCCGTCCTAGCGGGGTTCTACAATGAGCAGTTCTTC	CASAVLAGFYNEQFF
TRBV6-4	-	TRBD2	TRBJ2-7	14	TGTGCCAGCACCGGACTAGCGGGCCTCTACGAGCAGTACTTC	CASTGLAGLYEQYF
TRBV12-3/TRBV12-4	-	TRBD1	TRBJ2-5	13	TGTGCCAGCAGTCTCAACAGGGGGGAGACCCAGTACTTC	CASSLNRGETQYF
TRBV12-3/TRBV12-4	-	-	TRBJ2-2	13	TGTGCCAGCAGTTTGAGTCGAGCTGGGGAGCTGTTTTTT	CASSLSRAGELFF
TRBV27	-	-	TRBJ1-2	16	TGTGCCAGCGGTAGCTCTTCCACAAGAGCTAACTATGGCTACACCTTC	CASGSSSTRANYGYTF
TRBV5-6	-	TRBD1	TRBJ2-1	18	TGTGCGAGCGGACAAAAACAGGGGGCTATTCGCTCCTACAATGAGCAGTTCTTC	CASGQKQGAIRSYNEQFF
TRBV4-1	-	-	TRBJ2-1	15	TGCGCCAGCAGGCCTGAGGGATGGTCCTACAATGAGCAGTTCTTC	CASRPEGWSYNEQFF
TRBV19	-	TRBD1	TRBJ1-1	15	TGTGCCAGTACCGATAGCGGACAGGGATTCACTGAAGCTTTCTTT	CASTDSGQGFTEAFF
TRBV11-3	-	-	TRBJ2-1	12	TGTGCCAGCAGCTTAGAGACGGAGGAGCAGTTCTTC	CASSLETEEQFF
TRBV7-9	-	-	TRBJ1-2	13	TGTGCCAGCAGCTTCGACTTTACTTATGGCTACACCTTC	CASSFDFTYGYTF
TRBV19	-	TRBD2	TRBJ2-7	14	TGTGCCAGTAGGTCGGCGGGAGGACCGTACGAGCAGTACTTC	CASRSAGGPYEQYF
TRBV27	-	-	TRBJ1-1	15	TGTGCCAGCAGTTTATCCTTCCAGGGGAACACTGAAGCTTTCTTT	CASSLSFQGNTEAFF
TRBV14	once	TRBD1	TRBJ1-1	16	TGTGCCAGCAGCCCCAATGACAGGGCGATGAACACTGAAGCTTTCTTT	CASSPNDRAMNTEAFF